This TCR beta chain was observed in a study of identical twins. Per germline, CDR1 SQVTM and CDR2 ANQGSEA. The CDR3 sequence is 13 residues long. Between the trimmed V and J ends, which lost 5 bases and 4 bases, there was a span of 14 bases. This clonotype was counted a few times. TCRdb analysed the 5' RACE reads with MiXCR anew, one entry per CDR3 protein. The sample records under 500,000 distinct CDR3 sequences, 13% to 15% being singletons. The same sample was also used in a study of yellow fever vaccine responses in identical twins.

The sample comprised CD4+ T cells sorted from blood. This TCR was recovered from a woman aged 18-30 years in good health. The chain is built from TRBV29-1 and TRBJ1-1, with D perhaps TRBD1 (6 bases). The CDR3 nucleotides read TGCAGCGTTTCCAGACAGGAGGGCACTGAAGCTTTCTTT. This encodes CSVSRQEGTEAFF.